Detailed here is one TCR beta chain. The CDR3 contains 13 residues. V was cut by 7 bases and J by 2 bases, with 9 bases left in between. These data belong to a study of blood T cell repertoires in COVID-19. The wider study: Samples came from the United States, Italy and Spain, spanning acute and convalescent COVID-19. T cells, B-cell-depleted T cells, or PBMCs supplied cDNA or gDNA.

As processed by the authors: Amplification from reference gene primers served as the basis for estimated nucleated cell counts. Libraries were prepared by immunoSEQ multiplex PCR; TCRdb keeps only in-frame clonotypes and omits some of them. Clone size and the V and J calls come from that table; the DNA yielded D and trimming. The profile shows around 270,000 clones, more than 75% of them singletons. The sample was peripheral blood. The source of this sequence is a woman between 50 and 59 years old with acute or convalescent COVID-19. This chain joins TRBV12-3 or TRBV12-4 and TRBJ1-5; D is uncertain. The CDR3 bases are TGTGCCAGCAAATCGTCCGGCAATCAGCCCCAGCATTTT. This codes for CASKSSGNQPQHF.